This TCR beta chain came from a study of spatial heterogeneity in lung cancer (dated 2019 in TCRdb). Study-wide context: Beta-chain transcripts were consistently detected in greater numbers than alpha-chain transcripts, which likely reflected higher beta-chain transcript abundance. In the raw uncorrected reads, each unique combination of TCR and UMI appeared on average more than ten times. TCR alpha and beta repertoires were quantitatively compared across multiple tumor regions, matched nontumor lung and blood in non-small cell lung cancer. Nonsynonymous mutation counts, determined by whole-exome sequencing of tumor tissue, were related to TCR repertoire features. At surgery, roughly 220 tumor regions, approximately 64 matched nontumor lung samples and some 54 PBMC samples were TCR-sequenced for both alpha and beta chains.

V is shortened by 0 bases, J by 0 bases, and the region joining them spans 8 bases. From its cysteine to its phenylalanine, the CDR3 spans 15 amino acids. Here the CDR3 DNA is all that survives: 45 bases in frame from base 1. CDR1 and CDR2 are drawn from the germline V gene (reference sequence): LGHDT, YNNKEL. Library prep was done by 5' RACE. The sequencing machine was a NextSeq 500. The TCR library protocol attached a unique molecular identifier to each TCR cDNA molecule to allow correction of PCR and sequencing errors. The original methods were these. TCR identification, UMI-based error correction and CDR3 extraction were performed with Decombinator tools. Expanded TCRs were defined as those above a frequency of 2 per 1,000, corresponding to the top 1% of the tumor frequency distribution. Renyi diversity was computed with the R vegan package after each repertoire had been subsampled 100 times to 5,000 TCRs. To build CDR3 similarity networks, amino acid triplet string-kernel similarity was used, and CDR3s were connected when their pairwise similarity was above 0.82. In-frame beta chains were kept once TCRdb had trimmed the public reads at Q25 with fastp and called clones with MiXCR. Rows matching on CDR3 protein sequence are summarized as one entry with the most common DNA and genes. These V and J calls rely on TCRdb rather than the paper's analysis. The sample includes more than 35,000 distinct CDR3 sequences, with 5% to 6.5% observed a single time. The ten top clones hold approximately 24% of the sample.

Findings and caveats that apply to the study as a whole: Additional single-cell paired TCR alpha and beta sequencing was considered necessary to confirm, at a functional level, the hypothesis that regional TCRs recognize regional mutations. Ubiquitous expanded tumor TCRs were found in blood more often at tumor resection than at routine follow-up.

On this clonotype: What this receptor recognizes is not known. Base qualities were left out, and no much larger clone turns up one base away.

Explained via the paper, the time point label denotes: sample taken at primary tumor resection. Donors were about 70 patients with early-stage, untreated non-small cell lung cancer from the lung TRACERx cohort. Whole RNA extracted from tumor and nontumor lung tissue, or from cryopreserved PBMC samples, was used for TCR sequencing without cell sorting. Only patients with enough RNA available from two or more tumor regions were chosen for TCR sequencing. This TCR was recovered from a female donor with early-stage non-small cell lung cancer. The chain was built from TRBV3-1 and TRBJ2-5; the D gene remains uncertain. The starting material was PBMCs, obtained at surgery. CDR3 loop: CASSQEHSYQETQYF. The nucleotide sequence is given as TGTGCCAGCAGCCAAGAACACAGCTACCAAGAGACCCAGTACTTC.